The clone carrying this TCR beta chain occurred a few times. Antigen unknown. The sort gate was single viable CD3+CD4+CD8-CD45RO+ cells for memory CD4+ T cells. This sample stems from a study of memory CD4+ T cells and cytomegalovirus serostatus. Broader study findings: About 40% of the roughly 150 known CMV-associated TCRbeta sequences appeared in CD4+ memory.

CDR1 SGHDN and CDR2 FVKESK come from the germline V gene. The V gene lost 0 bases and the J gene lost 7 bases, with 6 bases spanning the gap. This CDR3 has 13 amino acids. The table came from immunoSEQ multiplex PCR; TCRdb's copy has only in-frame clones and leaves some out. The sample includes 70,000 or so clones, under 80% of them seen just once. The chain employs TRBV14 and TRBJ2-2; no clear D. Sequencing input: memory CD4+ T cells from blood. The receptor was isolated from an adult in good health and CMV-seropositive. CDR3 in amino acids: CASSQELDGELFF. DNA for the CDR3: TGTGCCAGCAGCCAAGAGTTGGACGGGGAGCTGTTTTTT.